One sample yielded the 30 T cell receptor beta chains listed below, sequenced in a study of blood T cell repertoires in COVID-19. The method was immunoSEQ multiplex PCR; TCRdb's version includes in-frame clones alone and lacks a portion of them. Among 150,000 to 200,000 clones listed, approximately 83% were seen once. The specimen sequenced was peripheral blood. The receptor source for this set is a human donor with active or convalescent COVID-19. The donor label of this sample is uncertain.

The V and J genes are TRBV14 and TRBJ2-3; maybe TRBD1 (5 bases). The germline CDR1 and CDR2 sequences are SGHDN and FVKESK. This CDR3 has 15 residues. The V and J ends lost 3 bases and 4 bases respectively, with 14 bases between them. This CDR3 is CASSHLPRGADTQYF. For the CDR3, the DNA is TGTGCCAGCAGCCATCTCCCAAGGGGCGCAGATACGCAGTATTTT. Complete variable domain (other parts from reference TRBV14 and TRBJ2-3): EAGVTQFPSHSVIEKGQTVTLRCDPISGHDNLYWYRRVMGKEIKFLLHFVKESKQDESGMPNNRFLAERTGGTYSTLKVQPAELEDSGVYFCASSHLPRGADTQYFGPGTRLTVL.

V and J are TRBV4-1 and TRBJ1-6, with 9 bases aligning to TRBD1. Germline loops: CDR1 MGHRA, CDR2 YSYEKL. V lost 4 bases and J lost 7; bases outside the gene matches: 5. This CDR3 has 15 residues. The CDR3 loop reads CASSLRDRDNSPLHF. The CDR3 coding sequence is TGCGCCAGCAGCCTCCGGGACAGGGACAATTCACCCCTCCACTTT.

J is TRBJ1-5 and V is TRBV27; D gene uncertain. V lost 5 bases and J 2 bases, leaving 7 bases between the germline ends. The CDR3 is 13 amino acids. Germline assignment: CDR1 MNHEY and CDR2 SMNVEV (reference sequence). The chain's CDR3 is CASSALGNQPQHF. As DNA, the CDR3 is TGTGCCAGCAGTGCTCTAGGCAATCAGCCCCAGCATTTT.

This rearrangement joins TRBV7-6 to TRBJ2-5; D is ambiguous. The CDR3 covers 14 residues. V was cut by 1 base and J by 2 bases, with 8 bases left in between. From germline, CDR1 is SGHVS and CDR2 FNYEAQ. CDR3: CASSLGADQETQYF. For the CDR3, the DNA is TGTGCCAGCAGCTTAGGTGCAGATCAAGAGACCCAGTACTTC.

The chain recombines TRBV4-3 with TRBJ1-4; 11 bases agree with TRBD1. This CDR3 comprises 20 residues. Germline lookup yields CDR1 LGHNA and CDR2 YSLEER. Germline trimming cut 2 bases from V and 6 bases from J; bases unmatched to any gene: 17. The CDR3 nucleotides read TGCGCCAGCAGCCAAAGGGAGGGTAGAATTTGGGGACAGGGGGATGAAAAACTGTTTTTT. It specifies CASSQREGRIWGQGDEKLFF.

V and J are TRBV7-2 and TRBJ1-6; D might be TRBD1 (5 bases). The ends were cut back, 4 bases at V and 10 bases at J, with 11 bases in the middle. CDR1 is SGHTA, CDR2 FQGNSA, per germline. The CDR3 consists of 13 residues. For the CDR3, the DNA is TGTGCCAGCAGCTCACAGGAAGAATCACCCCTCCACTTT. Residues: CASSSQEESPLHF.

CDR3 bases: TGCAGCGTTGGGGACCGGGACAGGGCCTACGAGCAGTACTTC. Protein product: CSVGDRDRAYEQYF. The chain recombines TRBV29-1 with TRBJ2-7; 9 bases are a match to TRBD1. Germline assignment: CDR1 SQVTM and CDR2 ANQGSEA. The CDR3 loop spans 14 amino acids. V was clipped by 4 bases and J by 2 bases; unmatched bases: 6.

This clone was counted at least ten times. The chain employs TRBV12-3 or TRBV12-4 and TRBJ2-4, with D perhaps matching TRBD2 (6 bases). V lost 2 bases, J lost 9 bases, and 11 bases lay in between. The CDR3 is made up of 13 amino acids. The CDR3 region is CASSLYVGGIQYF. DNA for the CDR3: TGTGCCAGCAGTTTATATGTGGGGGGCATTCAGTACTTC.

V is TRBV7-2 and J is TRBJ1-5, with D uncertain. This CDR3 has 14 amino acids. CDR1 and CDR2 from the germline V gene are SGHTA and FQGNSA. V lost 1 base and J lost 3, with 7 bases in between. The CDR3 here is CASSLESLNQPQHF. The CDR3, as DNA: TGTGCCAGCAGCTTAGAGAGCCTCAATCAGCCCCAGCATTTT. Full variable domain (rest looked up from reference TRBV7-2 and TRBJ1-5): GAGVSQSPSNKVTEKGKDVELRCDPISGHTALYWYRQSLGQGLEFLIYFQGNSAPDKSGLPSDRFSAERTGGSVSTLTIQRTQQEDSAVYLCASSLESLNQPQHFGDGTRLSIL.

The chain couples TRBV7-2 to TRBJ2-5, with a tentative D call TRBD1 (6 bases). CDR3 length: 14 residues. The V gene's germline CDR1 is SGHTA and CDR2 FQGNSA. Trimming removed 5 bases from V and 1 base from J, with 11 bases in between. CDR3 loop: CASSPGHTQETQYF. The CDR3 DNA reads TGTGCCAGCAGCCCGGGACACACCCAAGAGACCCAGTACTTC.

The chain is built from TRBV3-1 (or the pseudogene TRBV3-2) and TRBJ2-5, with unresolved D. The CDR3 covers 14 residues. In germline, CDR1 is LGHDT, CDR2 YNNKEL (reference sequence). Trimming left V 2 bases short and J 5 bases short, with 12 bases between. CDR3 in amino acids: CASSQWAQRETQYF. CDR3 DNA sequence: TGTGCCAGCAGCCAATGGGCCCAACGGGAGACCCAGTACTTC.

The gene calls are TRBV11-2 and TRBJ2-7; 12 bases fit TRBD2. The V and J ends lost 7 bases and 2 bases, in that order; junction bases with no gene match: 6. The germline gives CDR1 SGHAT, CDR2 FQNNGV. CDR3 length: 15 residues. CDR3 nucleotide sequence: TGTGCCAGCACCCGACTAGCGGGAGACCCCTACGAGCAGTACTTC. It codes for CASTRLAGDPYEQYF. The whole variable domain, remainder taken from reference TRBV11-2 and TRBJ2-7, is EAGVAQSPRYKIIEKRQSVAFWCNPISGHATLYWYQQILGQGPKLLIQFQNNGVVDDSQLPKDRFSAERLKGVDSTLKIQPAKLEDSAVYLCASTRLAGDPYEQYFGPGTRLTVT.

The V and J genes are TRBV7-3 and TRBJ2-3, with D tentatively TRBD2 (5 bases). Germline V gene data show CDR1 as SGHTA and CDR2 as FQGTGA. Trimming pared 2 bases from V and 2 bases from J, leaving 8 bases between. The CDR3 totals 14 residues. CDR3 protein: CASSLSRVTDTQYF. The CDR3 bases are TGTGCCAGCAGCTTATCGAGGGTCACAGATACGCAGTATTTT.

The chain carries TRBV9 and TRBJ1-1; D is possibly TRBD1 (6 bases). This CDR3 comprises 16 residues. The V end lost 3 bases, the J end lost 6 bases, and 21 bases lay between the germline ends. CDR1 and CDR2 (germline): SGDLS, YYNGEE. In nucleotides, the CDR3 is TGTGCCAGCAGCGAGCCAAAATCGGGGGGCAGGCCTGAAGCTTTCTTT. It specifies CASSEPKSGGRPEAFF.

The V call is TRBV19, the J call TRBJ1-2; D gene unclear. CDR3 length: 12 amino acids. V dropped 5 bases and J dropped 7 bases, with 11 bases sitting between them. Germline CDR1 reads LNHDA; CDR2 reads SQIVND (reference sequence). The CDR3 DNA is TGTGCCAGTAGTGTGCAGGAGGGTGGCTACACCTTC. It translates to CASSVQEGGYTF.

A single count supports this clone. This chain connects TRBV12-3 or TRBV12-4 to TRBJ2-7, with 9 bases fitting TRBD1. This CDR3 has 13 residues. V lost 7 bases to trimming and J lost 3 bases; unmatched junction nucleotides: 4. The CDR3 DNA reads TGTGCCAGCACCGTGACAGGGGGCTACGAGCAGTACTTC. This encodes CASTVTGGYEQYF.

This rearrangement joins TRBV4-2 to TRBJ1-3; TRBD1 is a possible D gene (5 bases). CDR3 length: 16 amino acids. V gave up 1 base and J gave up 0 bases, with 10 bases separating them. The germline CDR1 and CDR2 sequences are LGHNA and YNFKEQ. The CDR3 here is CASSQVGGTSGNTIYF. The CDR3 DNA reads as TGTGCCAGCAGCCAAGTCGGGGGGACCTCTGGAAACACCATATATTTT.

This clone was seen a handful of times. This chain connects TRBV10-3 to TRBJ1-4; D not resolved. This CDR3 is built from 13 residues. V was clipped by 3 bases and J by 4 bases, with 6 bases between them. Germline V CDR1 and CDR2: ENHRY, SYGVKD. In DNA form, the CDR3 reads TGTGCCATCAGTGACCAGAATAATGAAAAACTGTTTTTT. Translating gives CAISDQNNEKLFF.

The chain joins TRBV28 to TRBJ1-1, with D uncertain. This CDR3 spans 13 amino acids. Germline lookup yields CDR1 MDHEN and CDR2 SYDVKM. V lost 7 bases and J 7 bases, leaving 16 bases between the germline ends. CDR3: CASTLQVPYEAFF. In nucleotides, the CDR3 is TGTGCCAGCACCCTCCAGGTTCCCTATGAAGCTTTCTTT.

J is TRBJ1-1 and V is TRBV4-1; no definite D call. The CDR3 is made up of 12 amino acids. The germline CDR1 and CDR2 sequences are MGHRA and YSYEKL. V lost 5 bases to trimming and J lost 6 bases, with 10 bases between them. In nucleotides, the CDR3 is TGCGCCAGCAGCAGCGGGTTCGCTGAAGCTTTCTTT. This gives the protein CASSSGFAEAFF.

The CDR3 loop reads CASSLDRPSTDTQYF. The CDR3 nucleotides read TGTGCCAGCAGTCTCGACAGACCTAGCACAGATACGCAGTATTTT. V is TRBV27 and J is TRBJ2-3; possibly TRBD1 for D (5 bases). V was cut by 5 bases and J by 0 bases, with 12 bases left in between. Per the germline V gene, CDR1 is MNHEY and CDR2 is SMNVEV (reference sequence). There are 15 residues in the CDR3.

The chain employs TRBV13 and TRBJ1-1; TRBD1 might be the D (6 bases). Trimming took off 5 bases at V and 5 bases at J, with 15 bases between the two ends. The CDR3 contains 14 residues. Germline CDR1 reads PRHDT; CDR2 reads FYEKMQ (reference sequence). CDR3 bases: TGTGCCAGCAGCCCCTCGGGGGGGCATACTGAAGCTTTCTTT. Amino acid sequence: CASSPSGGHTEAFF.

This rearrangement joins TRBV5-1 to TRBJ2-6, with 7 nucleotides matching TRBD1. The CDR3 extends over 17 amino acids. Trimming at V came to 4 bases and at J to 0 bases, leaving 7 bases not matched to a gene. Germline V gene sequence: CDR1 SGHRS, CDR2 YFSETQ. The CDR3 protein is CASSPRDRHSGANVLTF. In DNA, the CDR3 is TGCGCCAGCAGCCCAAGGGACAGACACTCTGGGGCCAACGTCCTGACTTTC.

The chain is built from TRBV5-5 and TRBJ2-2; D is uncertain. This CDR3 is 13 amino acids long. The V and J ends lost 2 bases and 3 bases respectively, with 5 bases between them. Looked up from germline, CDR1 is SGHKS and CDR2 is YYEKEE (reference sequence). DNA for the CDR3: TGTGCCAGCAGCTTAGGAGACACCGGGGAGCTGTTTTTT. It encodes CASSLGDTGELFF.

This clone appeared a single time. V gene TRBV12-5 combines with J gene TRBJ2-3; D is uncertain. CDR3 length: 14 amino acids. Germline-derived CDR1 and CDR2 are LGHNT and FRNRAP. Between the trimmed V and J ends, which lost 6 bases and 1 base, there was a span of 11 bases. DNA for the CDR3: TGTGCTAGTGGGGCTTCGGGTGGCACAGATACGCAGTATTTT. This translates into CASGASGGTDTQYF.

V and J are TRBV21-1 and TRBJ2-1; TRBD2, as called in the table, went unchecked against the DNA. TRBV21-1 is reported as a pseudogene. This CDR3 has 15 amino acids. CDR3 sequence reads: CATLKGLAVYNEQFF. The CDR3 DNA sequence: TGTGCCACCCTGAAGGGACTAGCGGTCTACAATGAGCAGTTCTTC.

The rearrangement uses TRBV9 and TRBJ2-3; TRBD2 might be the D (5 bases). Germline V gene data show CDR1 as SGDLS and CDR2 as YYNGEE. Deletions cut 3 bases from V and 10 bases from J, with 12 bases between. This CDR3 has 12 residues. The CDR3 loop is CASSAGMVAQYF. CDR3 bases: TGTGCCAGCAGCGCCGGGATGGTTGCGCAGTATTTT. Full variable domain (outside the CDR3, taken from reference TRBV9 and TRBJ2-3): DSGVTQTPKHLITATGQRVTLRCSPRSGDLSVYWYQQSLDQGLQFLIQYYNGEERAKGNILERFSAQQFPDLHSELNLSSLELGDSALYFCASSAGMVAQYFGPGTRLTVL.

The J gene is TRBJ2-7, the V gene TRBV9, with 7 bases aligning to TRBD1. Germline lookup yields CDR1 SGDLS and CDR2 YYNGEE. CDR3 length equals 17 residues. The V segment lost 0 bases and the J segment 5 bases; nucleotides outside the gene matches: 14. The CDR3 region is CASSVGSLMDRSHEQYF. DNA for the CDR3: TGTGCCAGCAGCGTAGGGTCCCTAATGGACAGGTCCCACGAGCAGTACTTC.

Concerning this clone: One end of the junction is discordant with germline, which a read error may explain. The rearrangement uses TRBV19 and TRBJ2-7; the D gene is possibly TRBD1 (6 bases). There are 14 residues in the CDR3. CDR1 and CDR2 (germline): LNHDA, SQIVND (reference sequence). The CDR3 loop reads CASSVDRYSYEQYF. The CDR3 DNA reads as TGTGCCAGTAGTGTAGACAGGTACTCCTACGAGCAGTACTTC.

The CDR3 sequence: CSADRGREQFF. Here the CDR3 DNA reads TGCAGTGCTGACAGGGGGCGGGAGCAGTTCTTC. The chain employs TRBV20-1 and TRBJ2-1, with 10 bases that match TRBD1. The germline CDR1 and CDR2 sequences are DFQATT and SNEGSKA (reference sequence). Trimming at V came to 5 bases and at J to 10 bases, leaving 2 bases not matched to a gene. The CDR3 is made up of 11 amino acids.